This TCR beta chain stems from a study of CD8+ T cells in alopecia areata. As for the study in general: Tofacitinib continued for 6 to 18 months and was then withheld for 6 months.

This CDR3 has 12 residues. Germline CDR1 reads GTSNPN; CDR2 reads SVGIG (reference sequence). V lost 0 bases and J 8 bases, leaving 10 bases between the germline ends. Indicated treatment: oral pan-JAK inhibitor, 5-10 mg twice daily. As the sequencing template, cDNA was produced by extracting RNA and reverse transcribing it. Some clones are missing from TCRdb's copy, which holds only in-frame ones; the method was immunoSEQ multiplex PCR. In the table there are roughly 180,000 clones, 45% to 75% of which are singletons. Sample: CD4+ T cells sorted from blood, taken at week 4, from a patient treated with tofacitinib. The rearrangement joins TRBV30 to TRBJ1-2; D remains ambiguous. The receptor was isolated from a human donor with alopecia areata. This CDR3 reads CAWSVRGRGYTF. DNA for the CDR3: TGTGCCTGGAGTGTACGAGGGAGAGGCTACACCTTC.